This entry concerns a single T cell receptor beta chain. Its antigen is currently unknown. Second doses were pooled across both intervals (about 4 or about 12 weeks). This entry is derived from a study of T cell responses to AZD1222 COVID-19 vaccine. Germline V gene lookup returns CDR1 MNHEY and CDR2 SVGAGI. The CDR3 runs 15 residues. The J segment lost 5 bases and the V segment lost 6 bases, leaving 10 bases of the junction unmatched. Repertoires were generated with immunoSEQ multiplex PCR, while TCRdb's copy carries only in-frame clones and drops some. Here the sample spans 70,000 to 75,000 clones, over 70% being singletons. General observations from the study: Unmutated regions of variants are reportedly targeted by nearly half of spike-specific TCRs. The span of vaccine-associated CD4 TCRs extended across spike, with dominance at 160-218 and 743-854. White British donors predominated, females outnumbered males, and clonal diversity was possibly underestimated.

The sequence derives from an adult who received the AZD1222 COVID-19 vaccine. Sequencing was performed on peripheral blood, taken 28 days after the second AZD1222 dose. The chain uses TRBV6-5 and TRBJ1-2, with 9 nucleotides matching TRBD1. CDR3 amino acids: CASSTGGRLRYGYTF. Here the CDR3 DNA reads TGTGCCAGCAGCACAGGGGGCCGTCTTAGGTATGGCTACACCTTC.